The 5 T cell receptor beta chains below come from one sample, sequenced in a study of technical replicates of blood from a handful of donors. Profiling relied on immunoSEQ multiplex PCR, and the TCRdb table lists in-frame clones only, not all of them. The table includes about 79,000 clones, 80% to 95% detected once. The sequencing input was T cells isolated from PBMCs. These receptors all come from a human donor in good health. Some clones in this sample may be carry-over from other donors' samples.

The chain joins TRBV10-3 to TRBJ1-2; no clear D gene. V lost 1 base, J lost 0 bases, and 12 bases lay in between. The CDR3 is made up of 16 amino acids. Germline V gene sequence: CDR1 ENHRY, CDR2 SYGVKD. This CDR3 reads CAISEWSVVANYGYTF. In DNA form, the CDR3 reads TGTGCCATCAGTGAGTGGAGCGTTGTAGCTAACTATGGCTACACCTTC.

The CDR3: CASSLTFSTDTQYF. The CDR3 DNA sequence: TGTGCCAGCAGTCTTACATTTAGCACAGATACGCAGTATTTT. The gene calls are TRBV7-9 and TRBJ2-3; D not resolved. This CDR3 has 14 residues. Trimming removed 6 bases from V and 0 bases from J, with 10 bases in between. CDR1 is SEHNR and CDR2 is FQNEAQ in the germline V gene (reference sequence).

The rearrangement joins TRBV27 to TRBJ2-7; 15 bases fit TRBD2. The V segment lost 7 bases and the J segment 9 bases; nucleotides outside the gene matches: 10. Per germline, CDR1 MNHEY and CDR2 SMNVEV (reference sequence). The CDR3 is made up of 15 amino acids. The CDR3, as DNA: TGTGCCAGCACGGGACTAGCGGGAGGACCCCACCCGCAGTACTTC. Translation: CASTGLAGGPHPQYF.

This chain links TRBV5-4 with TRBJ2-2, with TRBD2 identical over 9 bases. Trimming removed 0 bases from V and 4 bases from J; junction bases left unmatched: 1. CDR1 is SGHNT, CDR2 YYREEE, per germline (reference sequence). The CDR3 spans 15 residues. CDR3 coding DNA: TGTGCCAGCAGCTTGGCTAGCGGGATCACCGGGGAGCTGTTTTTT. Translation: CASSLASGITGELFF.

This chain links TRBV7-9 with TRBJ2-2; 9 bases are a match to TRBD1. This CDR3 contains 14 residues. V shed 5 bases and J 6 bases; nucleotides not matched to a gene: 4. Germline loops: CDR1 SEHNR, CDR2 FQNEAQ (reference sequence). DNA of the CDR3: TGTGCCAGCAGCCGGGACAGGGCTTCCGGGGAGCTGTTTTTT. Its protein product is CASSRDRASGELFF.